These T cell receptor beta chains were read from a single sample in a study of identical twins. One entry per CDR3 protein results from TCRdb running MiXCR on the 5' RACE reads. The table has under 350,000 distinct CDR3 sequences, 7.5% to 9.5% seen once; the top ten hold 6% to 8.5%. A further study also used this sample, focusing on yellow fever vaccine responses in identical twins.

Sequences were obtained from CD8+ T cells sorted from blood. All receptors come from a woman younger than 35 in good health. Both conserved end residues are part of each CDR3. The order of the fields is clone size, V gene, D gene, J gene, CDR3 protein, CDR3 DNA. D genes are given only for firm matches. Size values are once, few and many counts, or a class for expanded clones, and some rows have none.

>many|TRBV7-8|NA|TRBJ1-5
CASSLVAVPFDQPQHF
TGTGCCAGCAGCTTAGTGGCAGTACCATTTGATCAGCCCCAGCATTTT
>few|TRBV11-2|TRBD2|TRBJ2-7
CASSFRTSGSSYEQYF
TGTGCCAGCAGCTTCCGGACTAGCGGGAGTTCCTACGAGCAGTACTTC
>many|TRBV29-1|TRBD2|TRBJ2-7
CSVEDRAGGSYEQYF
TGCAGCGTTGAAGATCGTGCGGGGGGTTCCTACGAGCAGTACTTC
>many|TRBV7-2|TRBD1|TRBJ1-5
CASSLFGTGDQPQHF
TGTGCCAGCAGCTTATTTGGGACAGGGGACCAGCCCCAGCATTTT
>many|TRBV29-1|NA|TRBJ2-6
CSFVFESASGANVLTF
TGCAGCTTCGTTTTTGAGTCCGCTAGTGGGGCCAACGTCCTGACTTTC
>few|TRBV6-1|NA|TRBJ2-2
CASTWVTDNTGELFF
TGTGCCAGCACCTGGGTGACAGATAACACCGGGGAGCTGTTTTTT
>once|TRBV20-1|NA|TRBJ2-3
CCASPTSSVITDTQYF
TGCTGTGCTAGCCCCACCTCTAGCGTAATCACAGATACGCAGTATTTT
>NA|TRBV12-3/TRBV12-4|TRBD2|TRBJ2-3
CASGTSGNTDTQYF
TGTGCCAGCGGGACTAGCGGGAACACAGATACGCAGTATTTT
>once|TRBV6-5|NA|TRBJ2-2
CASTPASGELFF
TGTGCCAGCACCCCGGCGAGCGGGGAGCTGTTTTTT
>NA|TRBV7-9|TRBD1|TRBJ1-4
CASSLEDRRALFF
TGTGCCAGCAGCTTAGAGGACAGGCGGGCACTGTTTTTT
>few|TRBV15|TRBD1|TRBJ2-7
CATSRWTGAFTYEQYF
TGTGCCACCAGCAGGTGGACAGGGGCTTTTACCTACGAGCAGTACTTC
>few|TRBV20-1|TRBD2|TRBJ2-1
CSAAERGGFEQFF
TGCAGTGCCGCTGAGCGGGGGGGCTTTGAGCAGTTCTTC
>many|TRBV4-3|NA|TRBJ1-6
CASSQVQDPYNSPLHF
TGCGCCAGCAGCCAAGTCCAGGACCCCTATAATTCACCCCTCCACTTT
>NA|TRBV3-1|NA|TRBJ2-1
CASSQEQFIYNEQFF
TGTGCCAGCAGCCAAGAACAGTTCATCTACAATGAGCAGTTCTTC
>few|TRBV11-1|TRBD2|TRBJ2-7
CASSPPGGIAGGPYEQYF
TGTGCCAGCAGCCCCCCCGGAGGGATCGCGGGGGGGCCCTACGAGCAGTACTTC
>few|TRBV29-1|NA|TRBJ2-1
CSVEDPSAHTWNYNEQFF
TGCAGCGTTGAAGATCCCAGCGCACATACTTGGAACTACAATGAGCAGTTCTTC
>few|TRBV6-4|NA|TRBJ2-3
CASMAAIDTQYF
TGTGCCAGCATGGCAGCGATAGATACGCAGTATTTT
>NA|TRBV30|NA|TRBJ1-1
CAWSLVLNTEAFF
TGTGCCTGGAGTCTGGTTCTGAACACTGAAGCTTTCTTT
>NA|TRBV7-9|NA|TRBJ2-7
CASSLSAPDWTYEQYF
TGTGCCAGCAGCTTATCTGCTCCCGATTGGACATACGAGCAGTACTTC
>few|TRBV3-1|TRBD2|TRBJ2-4
CASSLPAGDGIQYF
TGTGCCAGCAGCCTTCCAGCGGGAGACGGCATTCAGTACTTC
>NA|TRBV24-1|NA|TRBJ2-1
CATSDSGLDYNEQFF
TGTGCCACCAGTGACTCGGGACTGGACTACAATGAGCAGTTCTTC
>NA|TRBV11-1|NA|TRBJ1-5
CASSPGEGDIIDNQPQHF
TGTGCCAGCAGCCCCGGCGAAGGGGACATTATTGACAATCAGCCCCAGCATTTT
>few|TRBV28|NA|TRBJ2-6
CASSPDRDFSGANVLTF
TGTGCCAGCAGTCCGGACAGAGATTTCTCTGGGGCCAACGTCCTGACTTTC
>many|TRBV27|NA|TRBJ2-7
CASSLVGDPYEQYF
TGTGCCAGCAGTTTAGTAGGGGACCCCTACGAGCAGTACTTC
>NA|TRBV20-1|TRBD1|TRBJ2-2
CSAGRGLGYTGELFF
TGCAGTGCTGGCAGGGGGCTGGGATATACCGGGGAGCTGTTTTTT
>few|TRBV7-6|NA|TRBJ2-1
CASSPIPSGEQFF
TGTGCCAGCAGCCCTATCCCGTCCGGTGAGCAGTTCTTC
>many|TRBV11-1|NA|TRBJ2-5
CASSWLVRDFEPAQETQYF
TGTGCCAGCAGCTGGTTGGTGAGGGATTTTGAACCCGCTCAAGAGACCCAGTACTTC
>NA|TRBV4-3|NA|TRBJ2-7
CASRQDPGQSYEQYF
TGCGCCAGCAGACAAGATCCAGGACAGAGTTACGAGCAGTACTTC
>many|TRBV4-3|NA|TRBJ2-7
CASSQDSGGAYEQYF
TGCGCCAGCAGCCAAGATAGCGGCGGGGCTTACGAGCAGTACTTC
>few|TRBV6-2/TRBV6-3|NA|TRBJ1-1
CASSYEIGAEADNTEAFF
TGTGCCAGCAGTTACGAAATAGGAGCTGAGGCGGATAACACTGAAGCTTTCTTT
>NA|TRBV29-1|NA|TRBJ2-1
CSVEKGDNEQFF
TGCAGCGTTGAAAAGGGGGACAATGAGCAGTTCTTC
>few|TRBV29-1|NA|TRBJ2-7
CSVEGRAGQAYEQYF
TGCAGCGTTGAAGGACGAGCGGGCCAGGCTTACGAGCAGTACTTC
>NA|TRBV5-1|TRBD2|TRBJ2-5
CASSLAQREGLEETQYF
TGCGCCAGCAGCTTGGCCCAGCGGGAGGGTCTTGAAGAGACCCAGTACTTC
>NA|TRBV28|TRBD2|TRBJ2-1
CASSSDILAGYNEQFF
TGTGCCAGCAGTTCCGATATACTAGCGGGATACAATGAGCAGTTCTTC
>few|TRBV28|NA|TRBJ2-7
CASSPWGASYEQYF
TGTGCCAGCAGCCCTTGGGGGGCCTCGTACGAGCAGTACTTC
>many|TRBV9|TRBD2|TRBJ2-3
CASSVGGTGGRDTQYF
TGTGCCAGCAGCGTAGGCGGGACGGGGGGTCGGGATACGCAGTATTTT
>many|TRBV7-2|NA|TRBJ2-7
CASSWGWDRYYEQYF
TGTGCCAGCAGCTGGGGCTGGGACCGATACTACGAGCAGTACTTC
>few|TRBV29-1|NA|TRBJ2-2
CSATPTGYTGELFF
TGCAGCGCTACCCCAACAGGATACACCGGGGAGCTGTTTTTT
>few|TRBV28|NA|TRBJ2-2
CASRPREDSRSPGELFF
TGTGCCAGCAGGCCCCGCGAGGACAGCAGGTCCCCCGGGGAGCTGTTTTTT
>NA|TRBV28|NA|TRBJ2-5
CASSGRGLGETQYF
TGTGCCAGCAGCGGTCGGGGTTTGGGGGAGACCCAGTACTTC
>many|TRBV5-5|NA|TRBJ2-3
CASSLEGLAGSGTDTQYF
TGTGCCAGCAGCTTGGAGGGACTGGCCGGGAGTGGCACAGATACGCAGTATTTT
>few|TRBV4-1|NA|TRBJ1-1
CASSSRGEAFF
TGCGCCAGCAGCTCGCGAGGTGAAGCTTTCTTT
>few|TRBV21-1|NA|TRBJ2-5
CASSKAPPAGGGETQYF
TGTGCCAGCAGCAAAGCCCCCCCAGCGGGGGGTGGGGAGACCCAGTACTTC
>NA|TRBV20-1|TRBD2|TRBJ2-7
CSARDLAGTTYERYF
TGCAGTGCTAGAGATCTAGCGGGAACTACCTACGAGCGGTACTTC
>few|TRBV10-2|TRBD1|TRBJ2-1
CAGGTGGSNEQFF
TGCGCCGGAGGGACAGGGGGCTCCAATGAGCAGTTCTTC
>many|TRBV7-9|NA|TRBJ2-7
CASSPEARPMGYEQYF
TGTGCCAGCAGCCCAGAAGCCCGCCCCATGGGCTACGAGCAGTACTTC